This is a list of T cell receptor beta chains from one sample in a study of metastatic and nonmetastatic thyroid tumors. TCRdb re-called the PCR reads through MiXCR. The table has about 40,000 clones, about 15% seen once. Sequenced: blood. The receptors were gathered from a female donor with papillary thyroid cancer or a benign thyroid nodule (not recorded which). Some clones in this sample may be carry-over from other donors' samples. Each CDR3 is given with its conserved first and last residue. The D gene is left open where the match is weak. Clone size is stated in some rows and not others, as once, few, many or a class when expanded.

TGTGCCAGCAGCTTAGTCGATACGCAGTATTTT	CASSLVDTQYF	TRBV7-9	many	11	TRBJ2-3	.
TGCAGTGCTAGATATGTAGGGTTTAACACTGAAGCTTTCTTT	CSARYVGFNTEAFF	TRBV20-1	.	14	TRBJ1-1	.
TGTGCCAGCAGCGCAGGGTCAGATACGCAGTATTTT	CASSAGSDTQYF	TRBV11-2	many	12	TRBJ2-3	.
TGTGCCAGCAGCGCAGAGAGCTCTGGAAACACCATATATTTT	CASSAESSGNTIYF	TRBV9	many	14	TRBJ1-3	.
TGTGCCGGCAGCCCCAGAACAGGAAACCGGCTCCACTTT	CAGSPRTGNRLHF	TRBV3-1	.	13	TRBJ1-6	.
TGTGCCAGTTCAGGGGTTACAGATACGCAGTATTTT	CASSGVTDTQYF	TRBV11-3	many	12	TRBJ2-3	.
TGTGCCAGCGGCCTAGAACTAGCGGGAGGGCCCGACACCGGGGAGCTGTTTTTT	CASGLELAGGPDTGELFF	TRBV14	.	18	TRBJ2-2	TRBD2
TGCGCCAGCAGCTTGGTCGAGGGGGCTGGGGGCTACACCTTC	CASSLVEGAGGYTF	TRBV5-1	many	14	TRBJ1-2	TRBD1
TGTGCCAGCAGTCAAGCGGGGGGGCCTGGAGATACGCAGTATTTT	CASSQAGGPGDTQYF	TRBV5-4	.	15	TRBJ2-3	TRBD2
TGCGCCAGCAGCCAAGATTACCGAGGGGCGAGCGAGCAGTACTTC	CASSQDYRGASEQYF	TRBV4-1	many	15	TRBJ2-7	.
TGCGCCAGCAGCTTGGAGCAGGGGCGCCACGAGCAGTACTTC	CASSLEQGRHEQYF	TRBV5-1	many	14	TRBJ2-7	.
TGTGCCAGCAGTTCCCCTAGCGGGGGGGCCATCCCCTACGAGCAGTACTTC	CASSSPSGGAIPYEQYF	TRBV28	many	17	TRBJ2-7	TRBD2
TGTGCCGCGGGAATGGGGTCCACCGGGGAGCTGTTTTTT	CAAGMGSTGELFF	TRBV24-1	many	13	TRBJ2-2	.
TGTGCCAGTAGAGGACAGGGGAAAGATACGCAGTATTTT	CASRGQGKDTQYF	TRBV19	few	13	TRBJ2-3	TRBD1
TGCGCCAGCAGCCACCCCCCTGACAGGGGGCGTATCACAGATACGCAGTATTTT	CASSHPPDRGRITDTQYF	TRBV4-1	.	18	TRBJ2-3	TRBD1
TGTGCCAGCAGCCGTCAGGAAATGAACACTGAAGCTTTCTTT	CASSRQEMNTEAFF	TRBV3-1	few	14	TRBJ1-1	.
TGTGCCGTTGGACAGGGAGACGAGCAGTACTTC	CAVGQGDEQYF	TRBV10-3	many	11	TRBJ2-7	TRBD1
TGTGCCAGCAGCTCGCGACAGGGTAACACCGGGGAGCTGTTTTTT	CASSSRQGNTGELFF	TRBV11-2	many	15	TRBJ2-2	TRBD1
TGTGCCAGCAGTGTACTGGGACCTAGCGCAGATACGCAGTATTTT	CASSVLGPSADTQYF	TRBV9	once	15	TRBJ2-3	.
TGCAGTGCTAGAGGGGGGACAGGGACGATGATACCGGTCACAGATACGCAGTATTTT	CSARGGTGTMIPVTDTQYF	TRBV20-1	.	19	TRBJ2-3	TRBD1
TGTGCCAGCAGCTTAGTAACGGGGGCCCGCGTTCAGCCCCAGCATTTT	CASSLVTGARVQPQHF	TRBV7-2	many	16	TRBJ1-5	.
TGCAGTGCTAGAGCAGGGAGCAGGGGGAATCAGCCCCAGCATTTT	CSARAGSRGNQPQHF	TRBV20-1	many	15	TRBJ1-5	TRBD1
TGCGCCAGCAGCTTGGGTACTAACTATGGCTACACCTTC	CASSLGTNYGYTF	TRBV5-1	many	13	TRBJ1-2	.
TGTGCCAGCAAGGGAGGGGGGGGTAATAATTCACCCCTCCACTTT	CASKGGGGNNSPLHF	TRBV6-1	few	15	TRBJ1-6	.
TGTGCCACTTATCGACTTGGGGAGATAGTCGACAATGAGCAGTTCTTC	CATYRLGEIVDNEQFF	TRBV13	.	16	TRBJ2-1	.
TGTGCCATCACCAGTTCGATCAACACCGGGGAGCTGTTTTTT	CAITSSINTGELFF	TRBV10-3	many	14	TRBJ2-2	.
TGTGCCAGCTCATCAATCCCGCGGAGTGTGGAGACCCAGTACTTC	CASSSIPRSVETQYF	TRBV18	.	15	TRBJ2-5	.
TGTGCCTTGCGTATCTCTGGGGCCAACGTCCTGACTTTC	CALRISGANVLTF	TRBV30	.	13	TRBJ2-6	.
TGTGCCAGCAGCCCCCGGACTAGCTCCTACAATGAGCAGTTCTTC	CASSPRTSSYNEQFF	TRBV7-3	many	15	TRBJ2-1	TRBD2
TGTGCCAGCAGCCCGGGGGGTCTGCTAAATCAGCCCCAGCATTTT	CASSPGGLLNQPQHF	TRBV6-2/TRBV6-3	.	15	TRBJ1-5	.
TGCAGTGCCCAGGCTCGAATTCCCGGCACCTACGAGCAGTACTTC	CSAQARIPGTYEQYF	TRBV20-1	many	15	TRBJ2-7	.
TGCAGTGCTAGCCCGGGCCCTCGGGGGAGCCAGCATTTT	CSASPGPRGSQHF	TRBV20-1	many	13	TRBJ1-5	.
TGTGCCAGCAGGAAAAATAATTCACCCCTCCACTTT	CASRKNNSPLHF	TRBV6-1	many	12	TRBJ1-6	.
TGCAGCGTTGAATCAGGGGAAACCTACGAGCAGTACTTC	CSVESGETYEQYF	TRBV29-1	many	13	TRBJ2-7	.
TGTGCCAGCAGCCGAGATAACTATGGCTACACCTTC	CASSRDNYGYTF	TRBV7-9	many	12	TRBJ1-2	.
TGTGCCAGCAGCTTGCAGGCGGGGGGGCTTGGGACCGGGGAGCTGTTTTTT	CASSLQAGGLGTGELFF	TRBV5-4	.	17	TRBJ2-2	TRBD2
TGTGCCAGCAGCTCCCGGGACGACTATGTCTACGCCTTC	CASSSRDDYVYAF	TRBV11-2	few	13	TRBJ1-2	.
TGTGCCAGCAGCTTGGTGGAAGGGGCGGACAATGAGCAGTTCTTC	CASSLVEGADNEQFF	TRBV5-6	many	15	TRBJ2-1	.
TGCAGTGCTAGGCCTGGGAGAGGGAGAAGGGATCAGCCCCAGCATTTT	CSARPGRGRRDQPQHF	TRBV20-1	.	16	TRBJ1-5	.
TGTGCCAGCAGTTTATCGTCTGGGAAGGACAGGGGAGCTTTCTTT	CASSLSSGKDRGAFF	TRBV27	many	15	TRBJ1-1	TRBD1
TGCGCCAGCAGCCGGAACCGGGGCGCGGAGCAGTTCTTC	CASSRNRGAEQFF	TRBV4-1	.	13	TRBJ2-1	.
TGTGCCAGCACCACATTCCAGGGGCTCGATTCACCCCTCCACTTT	CASTTFQGLDSPLHF	TRBV28	many	15	TRBJ1-6	.
TGTGCCAGCAGTCGGTACCTGAACACTGAAGCTTTCTTT	CASSRYLNTEAFF	TRBV27	medium-sized	13	TRBJ1-1	.
TGTGCCAGCAGTTCCGCGACACCTAACTATGGCTACACCTTC	CASSSATPNYGYTF	TRBV6-1	many	14	TRBJ1-2	.
TGTGCCAGCGGCAAAGGACGAGCGGGAATTTGCAATGAGCAGTTCTTC	CASGKGRAGICNEQFF	TRBV28	many	16	TRBJ2-1	TRBD2
TGTGCCAGCAGCCAAGAGCGGGGATTTGAGCAGTTCTTC	CASSQERGFEQFF	TRBV4-2	many	13	TRBJ2-1	.
TGTGCCAGCAGCCCTCACAGGGTTGGGAGCAATCAGCCCCAGCATTTT	CASSPHRVGSNQPQHF	TRBV11-2	.	16	TRBJ1-5	.
TGTGCCAGCAGCCAAGATCTAGGGACAGGGGCATACGAGCAGTACTTC	CASSQDLGTGAYEQYF	TRBV4-2	many	16	TRBJ2-7	TRBD1
TGTGCCAGCAGTGAAACAGGGTTTGGCTACACCTTC	CASSETGFGYTF	TRBV6-1	few	12	TRBJ1-2	.
TGCGCCAGCAGCCAAGTAAGGGGCGAGACTAGTCCCAATGAGCAGTTCTTC	CASSQVRGETSPNEQFF	TRBV4-1	many	17	TRBJ2-1	.
TGTGCCAGCAGTGAGACAGGCTACAATGAGCAGTTCTTC	CASSETGYNEQFF	TRBV6-1	many	13	TRBJ2-1	.
TGTGCCTCACAGGGAGGGCTAGTTTACGAGCAGTACTTC	CASQGGLVYEQYF	TRBV2	many	13	TRBJ2-7	.